Listed below are T cell receptor beta chains from one sample, sequenced in a study of cytomegalovirus exposure and HLA in healthy donors. Profiled with immunoSEQ multiplex PCR; TCRdb holds only in-frame clones, not every one. The sample shows 190,000 or so clones, about 85% of them seen only once. Sample: PBMCs. The receptors here all came from a woman aged 50 to 60 in good health and CMV-seropositive. CDR3s include the opening cysteine and the closing phenylalanine or tryptophan.

j_call v_call cdr3_aa
TRBJ2-7 TRBV5-4 CASSKDRLSSYEQYF
TRBJ2-5 TRBV28 CASSFPQETQYF
TRBJ1-3 TRBV4-2 CASSQGVIGGSGNTIYF
TRBJ2-5 TRBV2 CASISRDRALQETQYF
TRBJ1-4 TRBV7-9 CASSFQRGSTLFF
TRBJ2-7 TRBV5-1 CASSLGSSYEQYF
TRBJ1-1 TRBV7-3 CASSSGLDSEAFF
TRBJ1-6 TRBV18 CASSPTLRTLFNSPLHF
TRBJ2-7 TRBV6-6 CASKGTAESYEQYF
TRBJ1-2 TRBV7-9 CAGGAQGARFYGYTF
TRBJ1-1 TRBV27 CASSPRTGTGTEAFF
TRBJ1-6 TRBV5-1 CASSPGTGVNSPLHF
TRBJ2-3 TRBV5-1 CASSWGTEADTQYF
TRBJ1-6 TRBV28 CASSPFDRSSYNSPLHF
TRBJ1-4 TRBV29-1 CSVTAGFREKLFF
TRBJ1-5 TRBV6-1 CASSAQGTGLQSQPQHF
TRBJ1-2 TRBV9 CASSTTGSRRYGYTF
TRBJ1-3 TRBV7-9 CASSSPRGNTIYF
TRBJ2-4 TRBV6-5 CASSRGALAKNIQYF
TRBJ2-5 TRBV27 CASSSQRGRYQETQYF
TRBJ1-4 TRBV2 CASSGTGRAGEKLFF
TRBJ1-4 TRBV30 CAWHNRGLDEKLFF
TRBJ1-5 TRBV5-1 CASSLDIGEAQPQHF
TRBJ1-4 TRBV7-9 CASSLDGGAGEKLFF
. TRBV6-5 CASSFGQANYEQYF
TRBJ1-5 TRBV7-9 CASSLNRQRPQHF
TRBJ1-4 TRBV19 CASSQTQGTNEKLFF
TRBJ2-7 TRBV7-8 CASNEGGGDYEQYF
TRBJ2-3 TRBV9 CASSVSWTSDSTDTQYF
TRBJ2-2 TRBV6-5 CASSYSLQVLTGELFF
TRBJ1-1 TRBV19 CASSIQGVNTEAFF
TRBJ2-5 TRBV19 CASSIDRRETQYF
TRBJ2-7 TRBV2 CASNPGTGRYEQYF
TRBJ1-5 TRBV19 CASSDRASNQPQHF
TRBJ1-4 TRBV6-1 CASMIQGGREKLFF
TRBJ2-5 TRBV7-6 CASSSQETQYF
TRBJ2-3 TRBV2 CASRAIGTSFDTQYF
TRBJ2-7 TRBV5-5 CASSAQGSSYEQYF
TRBJ2-3 TRBV7-3 CASSFGTGAQDTQYF
TRBJ1-5 TRBV19 CASSIDGEGGFQPQHF
TRBJ2-7 TRBV15 CATSRTRRGGQVQYF
TRBJ1-5 TRBV5-1 CASSLGGYNQPQHF